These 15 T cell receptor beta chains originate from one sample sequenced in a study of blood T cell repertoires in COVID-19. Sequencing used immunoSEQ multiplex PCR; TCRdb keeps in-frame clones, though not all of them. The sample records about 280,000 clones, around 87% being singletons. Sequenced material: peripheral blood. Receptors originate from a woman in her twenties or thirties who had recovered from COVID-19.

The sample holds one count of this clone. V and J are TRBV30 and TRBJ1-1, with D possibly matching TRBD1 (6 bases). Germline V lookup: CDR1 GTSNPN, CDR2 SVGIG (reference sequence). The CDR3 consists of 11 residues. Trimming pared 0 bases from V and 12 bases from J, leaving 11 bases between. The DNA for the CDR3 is TGTGCCTGGAGTGTACAGGGTCCGCCTTTCTTT. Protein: CAWSVQGPPFF.

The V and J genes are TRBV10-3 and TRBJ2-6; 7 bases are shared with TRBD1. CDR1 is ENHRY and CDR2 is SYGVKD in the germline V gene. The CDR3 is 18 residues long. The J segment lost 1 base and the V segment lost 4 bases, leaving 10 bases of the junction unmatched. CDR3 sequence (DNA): TGTGCCATCAGTGGCAGTGGACAGGCACCTTCTGGGGCCAACGTCCTGACTTTC. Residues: CAISGSGQAPSGANVLTF.

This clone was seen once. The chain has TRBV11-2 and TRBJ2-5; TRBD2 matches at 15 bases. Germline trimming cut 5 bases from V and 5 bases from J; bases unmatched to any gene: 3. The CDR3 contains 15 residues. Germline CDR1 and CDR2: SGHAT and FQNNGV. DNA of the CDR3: TGTGCCAGCAGCCTCGGGACTAGCGGGGGGGAGACCCAGTACTTC. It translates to CASSLGTSGGETQYF.

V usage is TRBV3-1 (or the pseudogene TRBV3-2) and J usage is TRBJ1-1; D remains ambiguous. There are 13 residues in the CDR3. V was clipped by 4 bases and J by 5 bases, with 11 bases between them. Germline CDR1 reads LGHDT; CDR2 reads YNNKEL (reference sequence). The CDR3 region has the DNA TGTGCCAGCAGCCCCCGAGCGAGGACTGAAGCTTTCTTT. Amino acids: CASSPRARTEAFF.

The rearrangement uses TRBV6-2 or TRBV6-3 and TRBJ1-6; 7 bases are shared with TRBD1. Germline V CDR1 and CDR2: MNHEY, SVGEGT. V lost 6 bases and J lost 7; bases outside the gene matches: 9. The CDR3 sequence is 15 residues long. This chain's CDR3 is CASSPSGTANSPLHF. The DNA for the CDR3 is TGTGCCAGCAGCCCCTCCGGGACAGCCAATTCACCCCTCCACTTT.

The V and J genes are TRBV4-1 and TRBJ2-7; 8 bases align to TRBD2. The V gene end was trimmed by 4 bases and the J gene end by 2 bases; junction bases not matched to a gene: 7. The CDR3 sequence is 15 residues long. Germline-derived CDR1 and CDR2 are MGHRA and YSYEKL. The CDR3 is CASSLYFSGAYEQYF. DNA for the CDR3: TGCGCCAGCAGCCTCTACTTTAGCGGGGCCTACGAGCAGTACTTC.

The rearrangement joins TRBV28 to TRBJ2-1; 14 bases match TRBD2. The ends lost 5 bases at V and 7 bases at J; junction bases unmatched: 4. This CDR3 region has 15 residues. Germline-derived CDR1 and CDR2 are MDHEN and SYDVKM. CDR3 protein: CASSAGTSGRNEQFF. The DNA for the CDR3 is TGTGCCAGCAGTGCCGGGACTAGCGGGAGAAATGAGCAGTTCTTC.

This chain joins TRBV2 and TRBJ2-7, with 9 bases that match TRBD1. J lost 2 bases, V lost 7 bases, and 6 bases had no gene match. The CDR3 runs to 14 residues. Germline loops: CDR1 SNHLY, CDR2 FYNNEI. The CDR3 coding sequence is TGTGCCAGCACCCGGACAGGGGAAACCTACGAGCAGTACTTC. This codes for CASTRTGETYEQYF. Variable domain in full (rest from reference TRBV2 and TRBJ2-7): EPEVTQTPSHQVTQMGQEVILRCVPISNHLYFYWYRQILGQKVEFLVSFYNNEISEKSEIFDDQFSVERPDGSNFTLKIRSTKLEDSAMYFCASTRTGETYEQYFGPGTRLTVT.

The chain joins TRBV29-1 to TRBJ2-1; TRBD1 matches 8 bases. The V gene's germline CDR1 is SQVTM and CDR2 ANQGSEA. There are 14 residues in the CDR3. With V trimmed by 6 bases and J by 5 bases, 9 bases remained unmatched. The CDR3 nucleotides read TGCAGCGTCCAACGGACAGGGTCAAACAATGAGCAGTTCTTC. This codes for CSVQRTGSNNEQFF.

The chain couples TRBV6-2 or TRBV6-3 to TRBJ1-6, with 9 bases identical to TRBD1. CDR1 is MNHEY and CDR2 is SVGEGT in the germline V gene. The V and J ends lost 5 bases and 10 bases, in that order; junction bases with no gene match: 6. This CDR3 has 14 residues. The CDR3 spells CASSKDRGPSPLHF. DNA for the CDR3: TGTGCCAGCAGTAAGGACAGGGGCCCCTCACCCCTCCACTTT.

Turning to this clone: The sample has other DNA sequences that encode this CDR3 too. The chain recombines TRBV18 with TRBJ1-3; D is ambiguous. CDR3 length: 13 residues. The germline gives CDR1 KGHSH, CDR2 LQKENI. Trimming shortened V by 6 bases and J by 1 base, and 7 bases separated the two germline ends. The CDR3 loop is CASSPRSGNTIYF. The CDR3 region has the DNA TGTGCCAGCTCGCCGCGTTCTGGAAACACCATATATTTT.

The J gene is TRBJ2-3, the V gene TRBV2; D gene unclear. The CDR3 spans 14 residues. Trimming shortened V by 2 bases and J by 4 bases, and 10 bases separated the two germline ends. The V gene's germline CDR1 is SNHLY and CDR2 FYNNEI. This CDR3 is CASSETPGPDTQYF. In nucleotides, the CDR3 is TGTGCCAGCAGTGAAACCCCAGGCCCAGATACGCAGTATTTT.

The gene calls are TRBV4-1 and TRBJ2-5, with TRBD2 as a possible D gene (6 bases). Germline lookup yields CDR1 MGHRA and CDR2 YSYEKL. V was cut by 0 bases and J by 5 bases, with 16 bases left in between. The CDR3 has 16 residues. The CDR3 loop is CASSQDIGAGRETQYF. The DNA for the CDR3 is TGCGCCAGCAGCCAAGATATTGGGGCGGGGAGGGAGACCCAGTACTTC.

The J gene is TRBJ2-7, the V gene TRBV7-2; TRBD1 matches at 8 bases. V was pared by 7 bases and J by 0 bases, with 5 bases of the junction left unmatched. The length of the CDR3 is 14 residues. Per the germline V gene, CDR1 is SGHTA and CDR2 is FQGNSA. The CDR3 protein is CASTDQGASYEQYF. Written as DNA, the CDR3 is TGTGCCAGCACCGATCAGGGGGCCTCCTACGAGCAGTACTTC.

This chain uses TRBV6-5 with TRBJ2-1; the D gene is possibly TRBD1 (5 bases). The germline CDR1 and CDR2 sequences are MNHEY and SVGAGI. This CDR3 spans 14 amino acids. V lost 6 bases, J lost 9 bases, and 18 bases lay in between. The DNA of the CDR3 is TGTGCCAGCAGCCCCGCCCTCGACAGCACTGAGCAGTTCTTC. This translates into CASSPALDSTEQFF.